Listed here are 10 T cell receptor beta chains from one sample, sequenced in a study of blood T cell repertoires in COVID-19. Some clones are missing from TCRdb's copy, which holds only in-frame ones; the method was immunoSEQ multiplex PCR. This sample carries approximately 150,000 clones, around 87% of them seen once, and the ten largest clones take just over 2.5%. Sequencing was performed on peripheral blood. Source of these receptors: a woman older than 75 with COVID-19, enrolled during active disease.

The chain joins TRBV18 to TRBJ2-1; TRBD2 is a possible D gene (7 bases). Germline CDR1 reads KGHSH; CDR2 reads LQKENI. The CDR3 sequence is 15 residues long. The ends were cut back, 3 bases at V and 7 bases at J, with 16 bases in the middle. The DNA of the CDR3 is TGTGCCAGCTCACCCCCAGGGGAGGGCCGAAATGAGCAGTTCTTC. Protein product: CASSPPGEGRNEQFF. Based on the CDR3 plus reference TRBV18 and TRBJ2-1, the full variable domain is NAGVMQNPRHLVRRRGQEARLRCSPMKGHSHVYWYRQLPEEGLKFMVYLQKENIIDESGMPKERFSAEFPKEGPSILRIQQVVRGDSAAYFCASSPPGEGRNEQFFGPGTRLTVL.

The V and J genes are TRBV3-1 (or the pseudogene TRBV3-2) and TRBJ2-1; D might be TRBD1 (5 bases). Per germline, CDR1 LGHDT and CDR2 YNNKEL (reference sequence). V was pared by 1 base and J by 10 bases, with 20 bases between. The CDR3 contains 16 residues. The CDR3 DNA reads TGTGCCAGCAGCCAAGGGCCCCTGGCCTCAGGGTTGGAGCAGTTCTTC. It is translated as CASSQGPLASGLEQFF.

The chain couples TRBV19 to TRBJ1-1; 8 bases are shared with TRBD1. CDR1 is LNHDA, CDR2 SQIVND, per germline (reference sequence). The CDR3 has 16 residues. Trimming removed 1 base from V and 1 base from J; junction bases left unmatched: 5. The CDR3: CASSIGTGYGNTEAFF. CDR3 DNA: TGTGCCAGTAGTATAGGGACAGGGTATGGGAACACTGAAGCTTTCTTT.

The genes are TRBV3-1 (or the pseudogene TRBV3-2) and TRBJ2-7; D might be TRBD2 (7 bases). The CDR3 runs 13 residues. CDR1 and CDR2 (germline): LGHDT, YNNKEL (reference sequence). V was trimmed by 1 base and J by 9 bases, leaving 13 bases between them. The CDR3 sequence is CASSQVGGGPQYF. The CDR3 bases are TGTGCCAGCAGCCAAGTAGGGGGAGGGCCGCAGTACTTC.

The genes are TRBV3-1 (or the pseudogene TRBV3-2) and TRBJ2-7; tentatively, D is TRBD1 (6 bases). Per the germline V gene, CDR1 is LGHDT and CDR2 is YNNKEL (reference sequence). Deletions cut 0 bases from V and 3 bases from J, with 6 bases between. This CDR3 contains 13 residues. CDR3 residues: CASSQDRGYEQYF. As DNA, the CDR3 is TGTGCCAGCAGCCAAGACAGGGGCTACGAGCAGTACTTC.

This sequence joins TRBV5-6 and TRBJ1-4, with D possibly being TRBD1 (5 bases). V was trimmed by 1 base and J by 8 bases, leaving 9 bases between them. The CDR3 is 13 residues long. Germline V gene sequence: CDR1 SGHDT, CDR2 YYEEEE. DNA for the CDR3: TGTGCCAGCAGCTTGAATGGGGGGGAAAAACTGTTTTTT. This codes for CASSLNGGEKLFF.

J is TRBJ2-4 and V is TRBV6-5, with TRBD1 matching over 8 bases. Germline V CDR1 and CDR2: MNHEY, SVGAGI. V trimming: 8 bases; J trimming: 6 bases; junction bases outside the gene matches: 0. The CDR3 totals 11 residues. CDR3 in DNA: TGTGCCAGCGGACAGGGAAACATTCAGTACTTC. It is translated as CASGQGNIQYF.

CDR3 DNA sequence: TGTGCCACCAGCAAAGGAGGACAGGGCGAGGAAAAACTGTTTTTT. Its protein product is CATSKGGQGEEKLFF. The chain combines TRBV15 with TRBJ1-4; 8 bases are shared with TRBD1. CDR3 length: 15 residues. J gave up 8 bases and V 4 bases, and 9 bases lay outside the gene matches. Germline values: CDR1 LNHNV, CDR2 YYDKDF (reference sequence).

The chain links TRBV3-1 (or the pseudogene TRBV3-2) to TRBJ2-3; tentative D call: TRBD2 (6 bases). The CDR3 is 15 residues long. From germline, CDR1 is LGHDT and CDR2 YNNKEL (reference sequence). Trimming left V 3 bases short and J 2 bases short, with 12 bases between. Here the CDR3 reads CASSHRGNLTDTQYF. Written as DNA, the CDR3 is TGTGCCAGCAGCCACCGGGGGAACCTCACAGATACGCAGTATTTT.

The rearrangement uses TRBV18 and TRBJ2-1; 13 bases line up with TRBD2. Germline loops: CDR1 KGHSH, CDR2 LQKENI. This CDR3 has 18 residues. V trimming: 3 bases; J trimming: 2 bases; junction bases outside the gene matches: 7. The CDR3 loop is CASSPTGTSGAAYNEQFF. CDR3 sequence (DNA): TGTGCCAGCTCACCCACCGGGACTAGCGGGGCTGCCTACAATGAGCAGTTCTTC. Using reference TRBV18 and TRBJ2-1 for the parts outside the CDR3, the full variable domain is NAGVMQNPRHLVRRRGQEARLRCSPMKGHSHVYWYRQLPEEGLKFMVYLQKENIIDESGMPKERFSAEFPKEGPSILRIQQVVRGDSAAYFCASSPTGTSGAAYNEQFFGPGTRLTVL.